The clone carrying this T cell receptor (beta chain) has at least ten counts. Using its own MiXCR run on the 5' RACE reads, TCRdb lists one record per CDR3 protein. The sample lists around 71,000 distinct CDR3 sequences; about 9% were seen once. The data were taken from a study of early T cells in non-severe SARS-CoV-2 infection. The germline gives CDR1 MDHEN, CDR2 SYDVKM. Deletions cut 7 bases from V and 0 bases from J, with 21 bases between. This CDR3 has 17 amino acids. This sequence originates from an adult who was a healthcare worker with PCR-confirmed SARS-CoV-2 infection or an uninfected control (not recorded which). V gene TRBV28 combines with J gene TRBJ1-1; tentatively, D is TRBD1 (6 bases). The sequencing here drew on whole blood, taken at baseline. CDR3 region: CASIKPGGASMNTEAFF. CDR3 bases: TGTGCCAGCATCAAGCCCGGGGGGGCGTCCATGAACACTGAAGCTTTCTTT.